One sample yielded the 32 T cell receptor beta chains listed below, sequenced in a study of blood T cell repertoires in COVID-19. The repertoire was sequenced with immunoSEQ multiplex PCR; TCRdb's copy has only in-frame clones and lacks some. Of about 170,000 clones in the sample, around four fifths are singletons; the top ten hold 3.6%. Sequenced sample: PBMCs or T cells enriched from blood (not recorded which). The receptor set was obtained from a woman aged 45 to 65 in a cohort exposed to, infected with or recovered from COVID-19 (not recorded which).

The chain joins TRBV7-6 to TRBJ2-5, with 7 bases aligning to TRBD1. With 4 bases clipped from V and 1 base from J, the junction kept 6 bases outside the gene matches. CDR3 size: 15 residues. Looked up from germline, CDR1 is SGHVS and CDR2 is FNYEAQ. The CDR3 protein is CASSYSGGSQETQYF. CDR3 DNA: TGTGCCAGCAGCTATTCAGGGGGATCCCAAGAGACCCAGTACTTC.

This chain uses TRBV28 with TRBJ1-2; 10 positions match TRBD1. After removal of 3 bases from V and 7 bases from J, the junction contained 8 bases not matched to a gene. The CDR3 spans 15 residues. Germline V gene sequence: CDR1 MDHEN, CDR2 SYDVKM. In DNA form, the CDR3 reads TGTGCCAGCAGTTTTGTTAGGACAGGGGGAGCTGGCTACACCTTC. Translating it yields CASSFVRTGGAGYTF.

The J gene is TRBJ2-5, the V gene TRBV28, with TRBD1 matching over 8 bases. Germline-derived CDR1 and CDR2 are MDHEN and SYDVKM. V was pared by 6 bases and J by 5 bases, with 11 bases of the junction left unmatched. The CDR3 loop spans 15 amino acids. CDR3 in amino acids: CASSLRQGLGETQYF. Here the CDR3 DNA reads TGTGCCAGCAGCTTACGACAGGGGTTGGGGGAGACCCAGTACTTC.

The V call is TRBV20-1, the J call TRBJ2-4; 7 nucleotides align to TRBD2. Germline loops: CDR1 DFQATT, CDR2 SNEGSKA (reference sequence). The CDR3 extends over 14 amino acids. Trimming removed 3 bases from V and 1 base from J; junction bases left unmatched: 3. In DNA form, the CDR3 reads TGCAGTGCTAGTGGGGGGGACGCCAAAAACATTCAGTACTTC. Amino acid sequence: CSASGGDAKNIQYF.

The chain combines TRBV7-9 with TRBJ2-5, with D possibly TRBD2 on 6 matching bases. The CDR3 covers 15 residues. The V and J ends lost 5 bases and 2 bases respectively, with 15 bases between them. Germline-derived CDR1 and CDR2 are SEHNR and FQNEAQ (reference sequence). DNA for the CDR3: TGTGCCAGCAGCCCATACGACGGGAGACAAGAGACCCAGTACTTC. It yields the protein CASSPYDGRQETQYF. Supplemented by reference TRBV7-9 and TRBJ2-5, the full variable domain reads DTGVSQNPRHKITKRGQNVTFRCDPISEHNRLYWYRQTLGQGPEFLTYFQNEAQLEKSRLLSDRFSAERPKGSFSTLEIQRTEQGDSAMYLCASSPYDGRQETQYFGPGTRLLVL.

The chain recombines TRBV5-5 with TRBJ2-2, with no clear D. Trimming cost V 6 bases and J 8 bases, with 14 bases left between them. There are 13 residues in the CDR3. Germline V CDR1 and CDR2: SGHKS, YYEKEE (reference sequence). CDR3 nucleotide sequence: TGTGCCAGCAACGGCGGAGCTGAAGGGGAGCTGTTTTTT. Residues: CASNGGAEGELFF.

This chain joins TRBV7-2 and TRBJ1-4; a possible D gene is TRBD1 (5 bases). The germline CDR1 and CDR2 sequences are SGHTA and FQGNSA. The CDR3 runs 14 residues. V lost 5 bases, J lost 5 bases, and 12 bases lay in between. CDR3 DNA sequence: TGTGCCAGCAGCAGGGGACTGAGAAATGAAAAACTGTTTTTT. As protein: CASSRGLRNEKLFF.

The V and J genes are TRBV28 and TRBJ1-3, with TRBD1 matching 8 bases. The CDR3 sequence is 15 residues long. In germline, CDR1 is MDHEN, CDR2 SYDVKM. The V gene end was trimmed by 7 bases and the J gene end by 2 bases; junction bases not matched to a gene: 7. CDR3 bases: TGTGCCAGCAATAGTAACAGGGGGACTGGAAACACCATATATTTT. This encodes CASNSNRGTGNTIYF.

The chain has TRBV2 and TRBJ2-7; D is possibly TRBD2 (5 bases). Trimming pared 8 bases from V and 6 bases from J, leaving 11 bases between. This CDR3 is 11 amino acids long. Germline V gene data show CDR1 as SNHLY and CDR2 as FYNNEI. The CDR3 spells CASQLAPEQYF. CDR3 in DNA: TGTGCCAGCCAGCTAGCTCCCGAGCAGTACTTC.

This rearrangement joins TRBV2 to TRBJ2-1, with D possibly TRBD1 on 5 matching bases. This CDR3 contains 11 residues. V shed 8 bases and J shed 8 bases, with 10 bases lying between them. In germline, CDR1 is SNHLY, CDR2 FYNNEI. As DNA, the CDR3 is TGTGCCAGCCAAGGGGTGCATGAGCAGTTCTTC. Translation: CASQGVHEQFF. The entire variable domain, with the rest obtained from reference TRBV2 and TRBJ2-1, is as follows: EPEVTQTPSHQVTQMGQEVILRCVPISNHLYFYWYRQILGQKVEFLVSFYNNEISEKSEIFDDQFSVERPDGSNFTLKIRSTKLEDSAMYFCASQGVHEQFFGPGTRLTVL.

This chain links TRBV11-3 with TRBJ2-2, with 9 bases lining up with TRBD1. The junction had 11 bases not matched to a gene; V was cut back by 1 base and J by 8 bases. CDR1 is SGHNT, CDR2 YENEEA, per germline. The CDR3 sequence is 17 residues long. This CDR3 is CASSLGDRDREKGELFF. CDR3 sequence (DNA): TGTGCCAGCAGCTTAGGTGACCGGGACAGGGAGAAGGGGGAGCTGTTTTTT. Filled out from reference TRBV11-3 and TRBJ2-2, the complete variable domain reads EAGVVQSPRYKIIEKKQPVAFWCNPISGHNTLYWYLQNLGQGPELLIRYENEEAVDDSQLPKDRFSAERLKGVDSTLKIQPAELGDSAVYLCASSLGDRDREKGELFFGEGSRLTVL.

This chain uses TRBV9 with TRBJ1-1; no reliable D call. This CDR3 is built from 17 residues. Germline CDR1 is SGDLS and CDR2 is YYNGEE. Trimming took 3 bases from V and 1 from J, leaving 19 bases between them. The CDR3 region has the DNA TGTGCCAGCAGCGAGAGAGACCTTCGGCGGTCGAACACTGAAGCTTTCTTT. Protein product: CASSERDLRRSNTEAFF.

This chain links TRBV28 with TRBJ2-2, with D uncertain. CDR3 length: 13 residues. V dropped 5 bases and J dropped 7 bases, with 11 bases sitting between them. In germline, CDR1 is MDHEN, CDR2 SYDVKM. CDR3 DNA sequence: TGTGCCAGCAGTCAAAAGAGAGTCGGGGAGCTGTTTTTT. Translating it yields CASSQKRVGELFF.

The V call is TRBV29-1, the J call TRBJ2-7, with 7 bases fitting TRBD1. Germline loops: CDR1 SQVTM, CDR2 ANQGSEA. CDR3 length equals 13 residues. J lost 2 bases, V lost 1 base, and 2 bases had no gene match. This chain's CDR3 is CSVEAGGPYEQYF. CDR3 DNA sequence: TGCAGCGTTGAAGCAGGGGGACCCTACGAGCAGTACTTC.

The sample holds many counts of this clone. J is TRBJ2-7 and V is TRBV6-5; a possible D gene is TRBD1 (5 bases). Germline V gene lookup returns CDR1 MNHEY and CDR2 SVGAGI. The length of the CDR3 is 13 residues. Trimming left V 6 bases short and J 4 bases short, with 13 bases between. CDR3 DNA: TGTGCCAGCAGGACAGCCCTGGAATACGAGCAGTACTTC. As protein: CASRTALEYEQYF.

This clone was seen only a few times. The J gene is TRBJ2-2, the V gene TRBV5-6; 9 nucleotides agree with TRBD1. This CDR3 comprises 16 residues. Looked up from germline, CDR1 is SGHDT and CDR2 is YYEEEE. The V gene end was trimmed by 4 bases and the J gene end by 5 bases; junction bases not matched to a gene: 9. CDR3 nucleotides: TGTGCCAGCAGCCCAGGGACAGGGTCGGGTACCGGGGAGCTGTTTTTT. Translation gives CASSPGTGSGTGELFF.

The chain has TRBV2 and TRBJ2-5; D is possibly TRBD1 (6 bases). CDR3 length: 13 residues. V was shortened by 7 bases and J by 4 bases, with 13 bases between the two germline ends. Per germline, CDR1 SNHLY and CDR2 FYNNEI. The CDR3 DNA reads TGTGCCAGCAACCTATACAGGGCAGAGACCCAGTACTTC. Protein: CASNLYRAETQYF.

The J gene is TRBJ2-2, the V gene TRBV4-1; 8 positions match TRBD1. CDR1 MGHRA and CDR2 YSYEKL come from the germline V gene. After removal of 4 bases from V and 5 bases from J, the junction contained 6 bases not matched to a gene. The CDR3 is 15 residues long. The CDR3 region is CASSPRQGKTGELFF. CDR3 nucleotide sequence: TGCGCCAGCAGCCCCCGACAGGGGAAGACCGGGGAGCTGTTTTTT.

This clone was seen a handful of times. The chain carries TRBV19 and TRBJ1-1, with a tentative D call TRBD1 (5 bases). Germline CDR1 is LNHDA and CDR2 is SQIVND (reference sequence). With 8 bases removed from V and 4 bases from J, the gap between germline ends came to 17 bases. The CDR3 is 14 amino acids. CDR3 in amino acids: CASHDAGVRTEAFF. The DNA for the CDR3 is TGTGCCAGTCATGACGCGGGGGTGCGCACTGAAGCTTTCTTT. The full variable domain, its missing parts supplied by reference TRBV19 and TRBJ1-1, is DGGITQSPKYLFRKEGQNVTLSCEQNLNHDAMYWYRQDPGQGLRLIYYSQIVNDFQKGDIAEGYSVSREKKESFPLTVTSAQKNPTAFYLCASHDAGVRTEAFFGQGTRLTVV.

The chain combines TRBV29-1 with TRBJ1-2; no firm D call. In germline, CDR1 is SQVTM, CDR2 ANQGSEA. V gave up 7 bases and J gave up 5 bases, with 11 bases separating them. The CDR3 spans 11 residues. For the CDR3, the DNA is TGCAGCGCGGATGGACTTTATGGCTACACCTTC. This sequence encodes CSADGLYGYTF.

This chain joins TRBV5-4 and TRBJ1-2; TRBD1 aligns across 7 bases. The germline gives CDR1 SGHNT, CDR2 YYREEE (reference sequence). The CDR3 loop spans 15 amino acids. The junction had 7 bases not matched to a gene; V was cut back by 2 bases and J by 3 bases. Here the CDR3 reads CASSLLDRPDYGYTF. CDR3 sequence (DNA): TGTGCCAGCAGCTTACTGGACAGGCCCGACTATGGCTACACCTTC.

The chain couples TRBV6-5 to TRBJ1-1, with D possibly matching TRBD1 (6 bases). The germline CDR1 and CDR2 sequences are MNHEY and SVGAGI. This CDR3 has 13 residues. The germline V and J ends were trimmed by 5 bases and 0 bases, with 7 bases remaining between them. This CDR3 is CASSQGMNTEAFF. The DNA of the CDR3 is TGTGCCAGCAGTCAGGGGATGAACACTGAAGCTTTCTTT.

This chain connects TRBV9 to TRBJ1-1, with 8 nucleotides matching TRBD1. Trimming cost V 4 bases and J 0 bases; bases outside gene matches: 5. The length of the CDR3 is 15 residues. From germline, CDR1 is SGDLS and CDR2 YYNGEE. The DNA of the CDR3 is TGTGCCAGCAGCCCACAGGGGGTGTTGAACACTGAAGCTTTCTTT. Its translation: CASSPQGVLNTEAFF.

The chain links TRBV6-4 to TRBJ2-2; D is undetermined. This CDR3 is built from 15 residues. Germline CDR1 MRHNA, CDR2 SNTAGT. V was clipped by 7 bases and J by 4 bases, with 16 bases between them. The CDR3 protein is CASKPTGPSTGELFF. As DNA, the CDR3 is TGTGCCAGCAAACCGACGGGTCCAAGCACCGGGGAGCTGTTTTTT.

V gene TRBV7-6 combines with J gene TRBJ1-4; D remains unclear. Germline-derived CDR1 and CDR2 are SGHVS and FNYEAQ. The V end lost 1 base, the J end lost 7 bases, and 13 bases lay between the germline ends. The CDR3 runs to 15 residues. CDR3 nucleotides: TGTGCCAGCAGCTTAGGAGGCCTCCCGGGTGAAAAACTGTTTTTT. Translated: CASSLGGLPGEKLFF.

This clone was recorded once. This sequence joins TRBV5-6 and TRBJ1-2; 9 bases map to TRBD1. This CDR3 contains 15 residues. CDR1 and CDR2 (germline): SGHDT, YYEEEE. Trimming cost V 6 bases and J 4 bases; bases outside gene matches: 10. The CDR3 spells CASIPRDREGYGYTF. In DNA form, the CDR3 reads TGTGCCAGCATCCCCAGGGACAGGGAAGGCTATGGCTACACCTTC.

For this clone: Compared with germline, one end of the junction differs, possibly owing to a read error. V gene TRBV5-1 combines with J gene TRBJ2-7, with D tentatively TRBD2 (6 bases). The CDR3 length is 18 residues. Germline lookup yields CDR1 SGHRS and CDR2 YFSETQ. Here the CDR3 DNA reads TGCGCCAGTAGCTTGGAACCTAGCGCTACCTCCTACTCCTACGAGCAGTACTTC. Its translation: CASSLEPSATSYSYEQYF.

The rearrangement joins TRBV9 to TRBJ1-2; the match to TRBD1 covers 8 bases. The CDR3 contains 16 residues. The germline CDR1 and CDR2 sequences are SGDLS and YYNGEE. V shed 3 bases and J 5 bases; nucleotides not matched to a gene: 12. The CDR3 is CASSEPSGTGLYGYTF. In DNA form, the CDR3 reads TGTGCCAGCAGCGAGCCCTCCGGGACAGGTCTATATGGCTACACCTTC.

The CDR3 DNA reads as TGTGCCAGCAGCTTGGGGACATCTAATGAGCAGTTCTTC. It encodes CASSLGTSNEQFF. The chain employs TRBV7-8 and TRBJ2-1; D possibly corresponds to TRBD1 (6 bases). The CDR3 is 13 residues long. Trimming stripped 3 bases from V and 7 bases from J, with 10 bases between. The V gene's germline CDR1 is SGHVS and CDR2 FQNEAQ. The full variable domain, rest sourced from reference TRBV7-8 and TRBJ2-1, is GAGVSQSPRYKVAKRGQDVALRCDPISGHVSLFWYQQALGQGPEFLTYFQNEAQLDKSGLPSDRFFAERPEGSVSTLKIQRTQQEDSAVYLCASSLGTSNEQFFGPGTRLTVL.

The chain has TRBV6-2 or TRBV6-3 and TRBJ1-2; TRBD1 matches 8 bases. The CDR3 spans 13 residues. Germline V CDR1 and CDR2: MNHEY, SVGEGT. The V gene end was trimmed by 4 bases and the J gene end by 3 bases; junction bases not matched to a gene: 1. The CDR3 is CASSSTGDYGYTF. In nucleotides, the CDR3 is TGTGCCAGCAGTTCGACAGGGGACTATGGCTACACCTTC.

V gene TRBV28 combines with J gene TRBJ2-5, with 9 bases lining up with TRBD2. Looked up from germline, CDR1 is MDHEN and CDR2 is SYDVKM. CDR3 length: 16 residues. Trimming took 6 bases from V and 7 from J; bases not matched to a gene: 15. CDR3 region: CASRPTPGLAGGTQYF. The CDR3 DNA follows: TGTGCCAGCAGGCCAACTCCGGGACTAGCCGGCGGGACCCAGTACTTC.

The V and J genes are TRBV7-2 and TRBJ1-1, with D uncertain. Trimming took 5 bases from V and 11 from J, leaving 21 bases between them. The CDR3 length is 14 residues. Germline V gene data show CDR1 as SGHTA and CDR2 as FQGNSA. CDR3 DNA sequence: TGTGCCAGCAGCCCAAGAAGCGGAGCCCTAACGGCTTTCTTT. Translating gives CASSPRSGALTAFF.